These 20 T cell receptor beta chains were sequenced from one sample in a study of T-cell memory formation after mild COVID-19. A single record per CDR3 protein comes from TCRdb applying MiXCR to the 5' RACE reads. The table shows under 40,000 distinct CDR3 sequences, with 6% to 6.5% occurring only once. Sequencing was carried out using PBMCs or a T cell subset sorted from them (not recorded which). Source of these receptors: an adult who had mild COVID-19 (a few samples of this study predate the infection). Cell type and time point are not known.

J is TRBJ2-3 and V is TRBV6-5, with D possibly called TRBD1 or TRBD2 (6 bases each). Trimming left V 6 bases short and J 6 bases short, with 19 bases between. The CDR3 sequence is 15 residues long. Per germline, CDR1 MNHEY and CDR2 SVGAGI. CDR3 region: CASSLGAGEADTQYF. The CDR3 DNA sequence: TGTGCCAGCAGCCTCGGGGCAGGGGAGGCGGATACGCAGTATTTT.

V and J are TRBV3-1 and TRBJ2-1; D could derive from TRBD1 or TRBD2 (5 bases each). V lost 10 bases and J lost 4, with 17 bases in between. Germline lookup yields CDR1 LGHDT and CDR2 YNNKEL (reference sequence). This CDR3 contains 14 residues. The CDR3 here is CATCPRDGYNEQFF. For the CDR3, the DNA is TGTGCCACCTGCCCCCGGGACGGTTACAATGAGCAGTTCTTC.

This clonotype was seen a few times. The chain combines TRBV6-2 or TRBV6-3 with TRBJ2-7, with 9 bases lining up with TRBD1. J was trimmed by 5 bases and V by 3 bases; bases with no gene match: 8. CDR1 is MNHEY and CDR2 is SVGEGT in the germline V gene. CDR3 size: 15 residues. This chain's CDR3 is CASSYSGQGPHEQYF. The CDR3 DNA reads TGTGCCAGCAGTTATTCCGGACAGGGGCCCCACGAGCAGTACTTC.

This clonotype was recorded at least ten times. V and J are TRBV12-3 or TRBV12-4 and TRBJ2-1; TRBD2 aligns across 11 bases. The CDR3 covers 18 residues. The J segment lost 4 bases and the V segment lost 4 bases, leaving 12 bases of the junction unmatched. CDR3 amino acids: CASSSSGSGGAGYNEQFF. Written as DNA, the CDR3 is TGTGCCAGCAGTTCGAGCGGTAGCGGGGGGGCAGGTTACAATGAGCAGTTCTTC.

This clonotype was picked up many times. The V gene is TRBV21-1, the J gene TRBJ2-1. TRBV21-1 is reported as a pseudogene. CDR3 length equals 10 residues. The CDR3 here is CASHIGEQFF. The CDR3 nucleotides read TGTGCCAGCCACATAGGGGAGCAGTTCTTC.

This clonotype was picked up many times. V is TRBV7-2 and J is TRBJ2-2; tentative D call: TRBD2 (6 bases). CDR1 and CDR2 from the germline V gene are SGHTA and FQGNSA. With 5 bases removed from V and 8 bases from J, the gap between germline ends came to 18 bases. The length of the CDR3 is 15 residues. CDR3 residues: CASSRGSYGGGELFF. The DNA for the CDR3 is TGTGCCAGCAGCCGGGGGAGTTACGGAGGAGGGGAGCTGTTTTTT.

This chain connects TRBV6-2 or TRBV6-3 to TRBJ1-1; unclear D gene. Germline V gives CDR1 MNHEY, CDR2 SVGEGT. Trimming removed 3 bases at V and 0 bases at J, with 5 bases between. The CDR3 runs 13 residues. Here the CDR3 DNA reads TGTGCCAGCAGTTATGAGGTGAACACTGAAGCTTTCTTT. Protein: CASSYEVNTEAFF.

In this sample, this clonotype turned up a few times. The V and J genes are TRBV5-6 and TRBJ2-1; D perhaps matches TRBD2 (7 bases). Germline assignment: CDR1 SGHDT and CDR2 YYEEEE. The CDR3 is made up of 18 amino acids. The ends were cut back, 0 bases at V and 4 bases at J, with 20 bases in the middle. The CDR3 sequence: CASSLASGWGGLYNEQFF. The CDR3, as DNA: TGTGCCAGCAGCTTGGCCTCAGGTTGGGGGGGGCTGTACAATGAGCAGTTCTTC.

This clonotype has a handful of counts. The rearrangement joins TRBV15 to TRBJ2-3, with D unclear. Trimming stripped 4 bases from V and 3 bases from J, with 11 bases between. Germline loops: CDR1 LNHNV, CDR2 YYDKDF (reference sequence). This CDR3 has 14 amino acids. The CDR3 spells CATSIKVITDTQYF. The CDR3 region has the DNA TGTGCCACCAGCATCAAGGTTATAACAGATACGCAGTATTTT.

The chain employs TRBV5-1 and TRBJ1-1; possibly TRBD1 for D (5 bases). V lost 0 bases to trimming and J lost 1 base, with 7 bases between them. CDR1 and CDR2 from the germline V gene are SGHRS and YFSETQ. CDR3 length equals 14 residues. DNA of the CDR3: TGCGCCAGCAGCTTGGCCGGGGGGAACACTGAAGCTTTCTTT. Its translation: CASSLAGGNTEAFF.

The J gene is TRBJ1-6, the V gene TRBV5-6; D gene uncertain. The V end was cut by 4 bases, the J end by 8 bases, with 19 bases between. The V gene's germline CDR1 is SGHDT and CDR2 YYEEEE. This CDR3 has 16 residues. The CDR3 DNA follows: TGTGCCAGCAGCCTCCGTACCCGCCCGTCTTATTCACCCCTCCACTTT. Translated, it gives CASSLRTRPSYSPLHF.

The genes are TRBV11-2 and TRBJ2-3; D is unresolved. This CDR3 is 14 amino acids long. Trimming left V 1 base short and J 5 bases short, with 10 bases between. The germline V gene encodes CDR1 SGHAT and CDR2 FQNNGV. CDR3 in amino acids: CASSLGGRLDTQYF. CDR3 nucleotides: TGTGCCAGCAGCTTAGGGGGTCGGCTAGATACGCAGTATTTT. Combining the CDR3 with reference TRBV11-2 and TRBJ2-3 gives the whole variable domain EAGVAQSPRYKIIEKRQSVAFWCNPISGHATLYWYQQILGQGPKLLIQFQNNGVVDDSQLPKDRFSAERLKGVDSTLKIQPAKLEDSAVYLCASSLGGRLDTQYFGPGTRLTVL.

CDR3 residues: CATSIFRFNYGYTF. CDR3 nucleotides: TGTGCCACCAGCATCTTTCGGTTTAACTATGGCTACACCTTC. V usage is TRBV15 and J usage is TRBJ1-2, with D uncertain. The V end was cut by 4 bases, the J end by 1 base, with 10 bases between. Germline CDR1 and CDR2: LNHNV and YYDKDF (reference sequence). The CDR3 is made up of 14 amino acids.

The chain employs TRBV9 and TRBJ2-7, with 7 bases identical to TRBD2. The junction had 5 bases not matched to a gene; V was cut back by 0 bases and J by 2 bases. Germline V gene sequence: CDR1 SGDLS, CDR2 YYNGEE. This CDR3 region has 15 residues. CDR3 residues: CASSVAEGGPYEQYF. CDR3 sequence (DNA): TGTGCCAGCAGCGTAGCGGAGGGAGGGCCCTACGAGCAGTACTTC.

The chain couples TRBV18 to TRBJ1-4; 7 bases line up with TRBD1. The CDR3 runs 14 residues. V was pared by 6 bases and J by 8 bases, with 9 bases of the junction left unmatched. Germline V gene lookup returns CDR1 KGHSH and CDR2 LQKENI. The DNA for the CDR3 is TGTGCCAGCTCCCCGGGACAGAGCCACGAAAAACTGTTTTTT. This sequence encodes CASSPGQSHEKLFF.

At least ten counts were recorded for this clonotype. This chain links TRBV7-2 with TRBJ1-5, with D uncertain. The CDR3 contains 12 residues. Germline V gene data show CDR1 as SGHTA and CDR2 as FQGNSA. Trimming took off 5 bases at V and 3 bases at J, with 5 bases between the two ends. In DNA form, the CDR3 reads TGTGCCAGCAGCCTCTACAATCAGCCCCAGCATTTT. As protein: CASSLYNQPQHF.

This clonotype was detected many times. The chain links TRBV7-2 to TRBJ2-1; 10 positions agree with TRBD2. CDR1 and CDR2 (germline): SGHTA, FQGNSA. V gave up 5 bases and J gave up 7 bases; unmatched junction bases: 5. The CDR3 contains 14 residues. CDR3 coding DNA: TGTGCCAGCAGCCAGGGACTAGCGTTAAATGAGCAGTTCTTC. Encoded protein: CASSQGLALNEQFF. Together with reference TRBV7-2 and TRBJ2-1, the CDR3 gives the full variable domain: GAGVSQSPSNKVTEKGKDVELRCDPISGHTALYWYRQSLGQGLEFLIYFQGNSAPDKSGLPSDRFSAERTGGSVSTLTIQRTQQEDSAVYLCASSQGLALNEQFFGPGTRLTVL.

This clonotype was observed a few times. The V call is TRBV7-9, the J call TRBJ2-6; 9 nucleotides match TRBD2. Germline values: CDR1 SEHNR, CDR2 FQNEAQ (reference sequence). The ends lost 7 bases at V and 2 bases at J; junction bases unmatched: 6. The CDR3 consists of 16 residues. This chain's CDR3 is CASTLSGGPGANVLTF. The CDR3 region has the DNA TGTGCCAGCACCCTAAGCGGGGGGCCTGGGGCCAACGTCCTGACTTTC.

This clonotype was recorded at least ten times. The CDR3 loop reads CASRGPLSYNEQFF. CDR3 coding DNA: TGTGCCAGCAGAGGACCTCTCTCCTACAATGAGCAGTTCTTC. This chain connects TRBV7-9 to TRBJ2-1; unclear D gene. Germline CDR1 is SEHNR and CDR2 is FQNEAQ (reference sequence). V shed 6 bases and J shed 0 bases, with 9 bases lying between them. The CDR3 is 14 amino acids. The full variable domain, rest sourced from reference TRBV7-9 and TRBJ2-1, is DTGVSQNPRHKITKRGQNVTFRCDPISEHNRLYWYRQTLGQGPEFLTYFQNEAQLEKSRLLSDRFSAERPKGSFSTLEIQRTEQGDSAMYLCASRGPLSYNEQFFGPGTRLTVL.

This clonotype was found many times. V and J are TRBV6-2 or TRBV6-3 and TRBJ2-1; 10 nucleotides align to TRBD2. Unmatched junction bases numbered 6, after V lost 2 bases and J lost 8 bases. The CDR3 sequence is 15 residues long. CDR1 and CDR2 (germline): MNHEY, SVGEGT. CDR3 residues: CASSYVLAGMYEQFF. The CDR3 bases are TGTGCCAGCAGTTACGTACTAGCGGGAATGTATGAGCAGTTCTTC.